This T cell receptor beta chain comes out of a study of PD-L1 blockade in urothelial cancer. The CDR3 sequence is 14 residues long. Germline V gene data show CDR1 as SEHNR and CDR2 as FQNEAQ (reference sequence). The V segment lost 5 bases and the J segment 7 bases; nucleotides outside the gene matches: 6. Time point specified: peripheral blood 6 weeks after treatment start. The protocol was immunoSEQ multiplex PCR, while the TCRdb copy is restricted to in-frame clones and leaves out a portion. The data contain about 130,000 clones, about 83% of them seen just once; the ten biggest clones take up 2.4%.

This specimen was PBMCs, taken around atezolizumab (anti-PD-L1) treatment. This TCR was recovered from a man in his fifties with urothelial cancer. The chain recombines TRBV7-9 with TRBJ2-7, with 12 bases identical to TRBD2. Here the CDR3 DNA reads TGTGCCAGCAGCCAAGGAGGACTAGCGGGAGAGCAGTACTTC. Its translation: CASSQGGLAGEQYF.